A single TCR beta chain is shown here with its context. The antigen remains undetermined. This entry belongs to a study of T cell responses to AZD1222 COVID-19 vaccine. Study-wide results and caveats: Possibly, clonal diversity was underestimated; donors were largely white British and included more females. Baseline testing showed seropositivity in only 5 or 6 AZD1222 recipients.

V trimming: 6 bases; J trimming: 1 base; junction bases outside the gene matches: 5. From germline, CDR1 is SQVTM and CDR2 ANQGSEA. This CDR3 is 14 amino acids long. TCRdb's copy holds only in-frame clones and misses some; the assay was immunoSEQ multiplex PCR. The sample lists about 140,000 clones; less than 95% were seen once. The gene calls are TRBV29-1 and TRBJ2-2; the match to TRBD1 covers 7 bases. This TCR came from an adult who received the AZD1222 COVID-19 vaccine. Sequencing was performed on peripheral blood, taken 28 days after the second AZD1222 dose. CDR3 nucleotide sequence: TGCAGCGTCGGACAGGTTTTGAACACCGGGGAGCTGTTTTTT. Translation gives CSVGQVLNTGELFF.